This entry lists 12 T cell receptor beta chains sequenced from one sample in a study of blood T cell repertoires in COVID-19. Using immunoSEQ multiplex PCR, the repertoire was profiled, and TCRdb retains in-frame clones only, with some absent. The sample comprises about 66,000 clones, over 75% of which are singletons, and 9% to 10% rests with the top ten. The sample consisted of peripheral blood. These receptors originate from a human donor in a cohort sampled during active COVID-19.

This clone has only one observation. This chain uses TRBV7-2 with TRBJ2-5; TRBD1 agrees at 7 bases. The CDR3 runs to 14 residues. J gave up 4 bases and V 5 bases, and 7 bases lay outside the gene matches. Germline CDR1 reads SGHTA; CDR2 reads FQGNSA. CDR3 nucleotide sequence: TGTGCCAGCAGCCTTACAGGGGCCAGAGAGACCCAGTACTTC. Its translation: CASSLTGARETQYF.

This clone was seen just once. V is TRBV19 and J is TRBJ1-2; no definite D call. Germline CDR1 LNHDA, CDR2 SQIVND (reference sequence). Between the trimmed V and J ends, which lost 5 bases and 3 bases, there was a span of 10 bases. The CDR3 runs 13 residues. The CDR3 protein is CASSPQLDYGYTF. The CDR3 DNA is TGTGCCAGTAGTCCACAGCTTGACTATGGCTACACCTTC. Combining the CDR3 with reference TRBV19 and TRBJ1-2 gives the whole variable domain DGGITQSPKYLFRKEGQNVTLSCEQNLNHDAMYWYRQDPGQGLRLIYYSQIVNDFQKGDIAEGYSVSREKKESFPLTVTSAQKNPTAFYLCASSPQLDYGYTFGSGTRLTVV.

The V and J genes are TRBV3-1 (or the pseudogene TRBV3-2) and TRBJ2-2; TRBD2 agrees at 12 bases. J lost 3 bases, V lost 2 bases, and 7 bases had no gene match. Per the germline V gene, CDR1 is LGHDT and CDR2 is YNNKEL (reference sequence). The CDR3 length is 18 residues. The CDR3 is CASSQPGLAGLDTGELFF. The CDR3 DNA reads TGTGCCAGCAGCCAACCCGGACTAGCGGGACTGGACACCGGGGAGCTGTTTTTT.

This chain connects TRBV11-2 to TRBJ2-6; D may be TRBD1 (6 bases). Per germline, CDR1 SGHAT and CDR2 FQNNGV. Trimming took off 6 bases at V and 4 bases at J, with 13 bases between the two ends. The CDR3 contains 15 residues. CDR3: CASRTNRVGANVLTF. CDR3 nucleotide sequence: TGTGCCAGCAGAACCAACAGGGTCGGGGCCAACGTCCTGACTTTC.

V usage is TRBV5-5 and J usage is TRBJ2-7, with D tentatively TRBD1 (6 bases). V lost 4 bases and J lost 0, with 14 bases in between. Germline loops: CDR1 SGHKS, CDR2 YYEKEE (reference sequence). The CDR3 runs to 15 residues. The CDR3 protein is CASSRRDMSSYEQYF. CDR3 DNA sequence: TGTGCCAGCAGCCGAAGGGACATGAGCTCCTACGAGCAGTACTTC.

As DNA, the CDR3 is TGTGCCTGGAGTGTACTGAGCCCCCTGGGCTACACCTTC. Translated: CAWSVLSPLGYTF. The chain combines TRBV30 with TRBJ1-2, with D unclear. Germline CDR1 is GTSNPN and CDR2 is SVGIG (reference sequence). V was cut by 0 bases and J by 8 bases, with 13 bases left in between. This CDR3 has 13 amino acids.

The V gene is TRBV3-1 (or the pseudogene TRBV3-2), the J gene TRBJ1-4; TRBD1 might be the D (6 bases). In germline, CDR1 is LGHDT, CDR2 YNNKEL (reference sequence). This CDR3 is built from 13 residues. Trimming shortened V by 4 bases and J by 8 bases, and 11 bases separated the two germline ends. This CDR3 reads CASSPRGGEKLFF. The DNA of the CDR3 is TGTGCCAGCAGCCCAAGGGGGGGGGAAAAACTGTTTTTT.

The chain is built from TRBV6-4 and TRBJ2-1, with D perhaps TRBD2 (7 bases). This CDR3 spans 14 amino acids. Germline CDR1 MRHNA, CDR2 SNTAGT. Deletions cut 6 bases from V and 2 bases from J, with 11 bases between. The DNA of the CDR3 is TGTGCCAGCAGCCGAGGGGGGGCCTACAATGAGCAGTTCTTC. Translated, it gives CASSRGGAYNEQFF.

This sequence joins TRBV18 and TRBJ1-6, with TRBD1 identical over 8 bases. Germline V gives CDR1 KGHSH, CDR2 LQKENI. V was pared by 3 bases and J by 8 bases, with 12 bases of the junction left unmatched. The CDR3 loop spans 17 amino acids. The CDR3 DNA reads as TGTGCCAGCTCACCCGTCTTCGGCGGGACAGGATATTCACCCCTCCACTTT. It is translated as CASSPVFGGTGYSPLHF. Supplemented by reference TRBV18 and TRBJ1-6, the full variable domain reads NAGVMQNPRHLVRRRGQEARLRCSPMKGHSHVYWYRQLPEEGLKFMVYLQKENIIDESGMPKERFSAEFPKEGPSILRIQQVVRGDSAAYFCASSPVFGGTGYSPLHFGNGTRLTVT.

Written as DNA, the CDR3 is TGCGCCAGCAGCCAAGGGGACAGGTCTGGCGAGCAGTACTTC. Amino acid sequence: CASSQGDRSGEQYF. The chain uses TRBV4-3 and TRBJ2-7; 8 bases match TRBD1. Trimming cost V 1 base and J 6 bases; bases outside gene matches: 5. This CDR3 has 14 amino acids. The germline V gene has CDR1 LGHNA and CDR2 YSLEER.

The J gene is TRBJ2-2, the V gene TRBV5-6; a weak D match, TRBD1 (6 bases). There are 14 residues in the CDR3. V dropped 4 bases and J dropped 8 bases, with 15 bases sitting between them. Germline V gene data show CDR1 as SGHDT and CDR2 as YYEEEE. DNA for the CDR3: TGTGCCAGCAGCCATACTAACAGGGAGGGGGAGCTGTTTTTT. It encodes CASSHTNREGELFF.

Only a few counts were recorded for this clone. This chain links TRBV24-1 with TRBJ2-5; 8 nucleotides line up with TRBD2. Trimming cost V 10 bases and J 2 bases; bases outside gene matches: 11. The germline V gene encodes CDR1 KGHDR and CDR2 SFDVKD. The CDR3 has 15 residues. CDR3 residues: CATIRLAGPQETQYF. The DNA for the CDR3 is TGTGCCACGATACGGCTAGCGGGTCCGCAAGAGACCCAGTACTTC.